This T cell receptor (beta chain) was documented in a study of blood T cell repertoires in COVID-19 (TCRdb year 2020). With regard to the full study: Recovered participants in ImmuneRACE Cohort 3 were defined by two consecutive negative NP/OP PCR tests, clearance by a healthcare professional, or resolution of symptoms. The collaborator samples originated in the United States, Italy and Spain and spanned the acute and convalescent phases of COVID-19. The prospective study material was composed of cDNA or gDNA derived from T cells, B-cell-depleted T cells, or PBMCs. Deeply sampled blood TCRbeta repertoires from subjects exposed to, actively infected with, or recovered from COVID-19 were included in the dataset. The repertoires were released in a freely available public database intended as a resource for research on the immune response to SARS-CoV-2. The samples were drawn from the first 160 participants of the ongoing ImmuneRACE study and from 1,254 subjects provided by 6 global collaborators. Sample metadata almost always included a de-identified subject ID, COVID-19 status, age in years and sex. Where available, HLA class I and class II types were obtained from metadata supplied by the sample provider rather than from assay-based typing.

In the case of this clone: The target of this receptor is not known. Per-base quality was not reported, and no clone a single base away is much larger than it.

The full study reports these points: The quantity of clinical and demographic metadata differed by source and by participant and was supplied without curation.

From the germline V gene (reference sequence), CDR1 is LNHDA and CDR2 is SQIVND. V loses 7 bases at its end and J loses 4 bases; junction bases beyond the gene matches: 13. The CDR3, cysteine through phenylalanine, is 16 amino acids long. The kept DNA is CDR3 alone, 48 bases in frame from the first base. The immunoSEQ Assay, a bias-controlled multiplex PCR, was used to amplify TCRbeta CDR3 regions from genomic DNA. The paper's processing steps were these. Within the assay, amplification of reference gene primers was used to estimate how many nucleated cells each sample contained. Sequence reads were collapsed and filtered to measure the absolute abundance of every unique TCRbeta CDR3 rearrangement. For each sample, productive Simpson clonality was calculated by taking the square root of Simpson's diversity index across productive rearrangements. The table was pulled from immuneACCESS by TCRdb, which kept in-frame rearrangements only. Such tables lose some clones; where checked, under half of the loss comes from unresolved V genes, and the rest has no known cause. D and trimming come from the DNA, and the V and J calls and clone size come from that table. The sample profile shows 200,000 to 250,000 clones; 86% of them were found once. 3% to 3.5% of the sample belongs to the ten largest clones.

In the prospective study, participants were 18 to 89 years old, resided in about 25 geographic areas of the United States, and were enrolled through a virtual design. In the prospective study, participants were assigned to cohorts based on the clinical history participants reported in a screening survey and a study questionnaire. Mobile phlebotomists in the prospective study collected whole blood, serum and a nasopharyngeal or oropharyngeal swab from every participant. Additional blood draws and questionnaires over an approximately two-month period could optionally be provided by prospective study participants. Prospective study blood samples were shipped either frozen or at room temperature before DNA extraction.

The sequence was collected from a woman in her 50s in a cohort exposed to, infected with or recovered from COVID-19 (not recorded which). Recombination connected TRBV19 to TRBJ1-3; 7 bases in the junction line up with TRBD1. The specimen was PBMCs or T cells enriched from blood (not recorded which). The nucleotide sequence is given as TGTGCCAGTACCCCCCTCGACAGGGTCTTCGGAAACACCATATATTTT. This sequence encodes CASTPLDRVFGNTIYF.